Below are 21 T cell receptor beta chains sequenced from a single sample in a study of identical twins (dated by TCRdb to 2015 to 2016). The library relied on 5' RACE. TCRdb lists the instrument as Illumina HiSeq 2000. TCRdb reworked the public reads: Q25 trimming with fastp, MiXCR clone assembly, productive beta chains retained. CDR3 protein duplicates are merged, each entry listing the most common genes and DNA. Counted in this sample were hundreds of thousands of distinct CDR3 sequences; about 7.5% of them appeared once. More than 5% of the sample is taken by the ten largest. Another study also made use of these data, one on yellow fever vaccine responses in identical twins.

Sequencing was carried out using CD8+ T cells sorted from blood. The receptors were gathered from a woman younger than 30 in good health.

This clonotype has a count of ten or more. This rearrangement joins TRBV3-1 to TRBJ2-1; D may match TRBD1 or TRBD2 (6 bases each). Trimming pared 4 bases from V and 10 bases from J, leaving 17 bases between. There are 14 residues in the CDR3. Germline CDR1 reads LGHDT; CDR2 reads YNNKEL (reference sequence). The DNA for the CDR3 is TGTGCCAGCAGCCCCAAGACAGGCGCGGGAGAGCAGTTCTTC. Protein: CASSPKTGAGEQFF.

V usage is TRBV6-4 and J usage is TRBJ1-1; D gene ambiguous. Germline assignment: CDR1 MRHNA and CDR2 SNTAGT. This CDR3 has 14 residues. V was pared by 4 bases and J by 2 bases, with 11 bases between. The CDR3 DNA sequence: TGTGCCAGCAGTGTTCCCACCGACAACACTGAAGCTTTCTTT. It codes for CASSVPTDNTEAFF.

The chain employs TRBV9 and TRBJ2-1; TRBD1 matches 9 bases. V dropped 0 bases and J dropped 1; count of bases not matched to a gene: 8. The CDR3 is made up of 18 amino acids. Germline V gives CDR1 SGDLS, CDR2 YYNGEE. CDR3 region: CASSVEYGGTGSYNEQFF. The CDR3 nucleotides read TGTGCCAGCAGCGTAGAATATGGTGGGACAGGGTCCTACAATGAGCAGTTCTTC.

This clonotype was recorded many times. The chain uses TRBV10-3 and TRBJ2-7, with 11 bases matching TRBD2. Germline V gives CDR1 ENHRY, CDR2 SYGVKD. The CDR3 has 16 amino acids. Trimming removed 0 bases from V and 2 bases from J; junction bases left unmatched: 3. Written as DNA, the CDR3 is TGTGCCATCAGTGAGTCCGTAGCGGGAGGGCCCTACGAGCAGTACTTC. It encodes CAISESVAGGPYEQYF.

This clonotype was found a few times. The chain joins TRBV9 to TRBJ2-1, with D maybe TRBD1 (6 bases). Trimming removed 5 bases from V and 5 bases from J, with 8 bases in between. CDR3 length: 12 residues. The germline V gene encodes CDR1 SGDLS and CDR2 YYNGEE. DNA of the CDR3: TGTGCCAGCAGTCGGGACAACAATGAGCAGTTCTTC. Translated, it gives CASSRDNNEQFF.

This chain links TRBV11-3 with TRBJ2-1, with 7 bases aligning to TRBD2. Trimming removed 8 bases from V and 0 bases from J; junction bases left unmatched: 10. CDR1 is SGHNT and CDR2 is YENEEA in the germline V gene. The CDR3 spans 16 residues. This CDR3 reads CASSPGRDYSYNEQFF. In nucleotides, the CDR3 is TGTGCCAGCTCCCCCGGCCGGGACTACTCCTACAATGAGCAGTTCTTC.

The chain employs TRBV29-1 and TRBJ2-5, with D perhaps matching TRBD1 (5 bases). CDR3 length: 14 amino acids. V lost 0 bases and J lost 5, with 13 bases in between. The V gene's germline CDR1 is SQVTM and CDR2 ANQGSEA. CDR3 in DNA: TGCAGCGTTGAAGAGCCCAGGGCTATGGAGACCCAGTACTTC. It specifies CSVEEPRAMETQYF.

This clonotype has only a few counts. The chain carries TRBV5-1 and TRBJ2-3; the D gene is possibly TRBD1 (6 bases). The CDR3 spans 17 residues. Trimming pared 4 bases from V and 0 bases from J, leaving 18 bases between. Germline CDR1 is SGHRS and CDR2 is YFSETQ. CDR3 DNA sequence: TGCGCCAGCAGCCAGACAATACAGGGTTCTAGCACAGATACGCAGTATTTT. It is translated as CASSQTIQGSSTDTQYF.

The chain uses TRBV2 and TRBJ2-7; D is perhaps TRBD1 or TRBD2 (5 bases each). Germline values: CDR1 SNHLY, CDR2 FYNNEI. The V and J ends lost 8 bases and 0 bases respectively, with 11 bases between them. This CDR3 is 13 amino acids long. CDR3 in DNA: TGTGCCAGCGAGGGGACGGTCTCCTACGAGCAGTACTTC. It specifies CASEGTVSYEQYF.

V usage is TRBV10-3 and J usage is TRBJ2-5; D possibly corresponds to TRBD1 (6 bases). Germline loops: CDR1 ENHRY, CDR2 SYGVKD. V lost 5 bases and J lost 5, with 12 bases in between. The CDR3 extends over 13 amino acids. DNA of the CDR3: TGTGCCATCAGTAGACAGGTTACGGAGACCCAGTACTTC. It is translated as CAISRQVTETQYF.

The rearrangement joins TRBV12-3 or TRBV12-4 to TRBJ2-2, with unresolved D. Deletions cut 0 bases from V and 5 bases from J, with 7 bases between. This CDR3 has 14 residues. The CDR3 spells CASSLALGTGELFF. The CDR3 DNA follows: TGTGCCAGCAGTTTAGCGCTAGGGACCGGGGAGCTGTTTTTT.

The CDR3: CASSPGGGSSGGNEQFF. As DNA, the CDR3 is TGTGCCAGCAGCCCCGGGGGCGGGAGCTCGGGTGGCAATGAGCAGTTCTTC. The chain carries TRBV7-6 and TRBJ2-1, with a tentative D call TRBD2 (7 bases). Germline assignment: CDR1 SGHVS and CDR2 FNYEAQ. The CDR3 has 17 amino acids. V was clipped by 5 bases and J by 6 bases, with 23 bases between them. The whole variable domain, filled in from reference TRBV7-6 and TRBJ2-1, reads GAGVSQSPRYKVTKRGQDVALRCDPISGHVSLYWYRQALGQGPEFLTYFNYEAQQDKSGLPNDRFSAERPEGSISTLTIQRTEQRDSAMYRCASSPGGGSSGGNEQFFGPGTRLTVL.

In DNA, the CDR3 is TGTGCCAGCAGCCCCCGCGGAATGGGTTCCTACGAGCAGTACTTC. This encodes CASSPRGMGSYEQYF. The V call is TRBV13, the J call TRBJ2-7; D gene uncertain. The CDR3 contains 15 residues. Germline V gene data show CDR1 as PRHDT and CDR2 as FYEKMQ (reference sequence). V lost 5 bases and J lost 1, with 15 bases in between.

This clonotype has a count of ten or more. The V and J genes are TRBV6-6 and TRBJ1-2; no clear D gene. The V and J ends lost 7 bases and 8 bases respectively, with 17 bases between them. Germline values: CDR1 MNHNY, CDR2 SVGAGI (reference sequence). This CDR3 spans 13 amino acids. The CDR3 loop is CASTPLGLEGYTF. CDR3 nucleotides: TGTGCCAGCACCCCCTTGGGTCTCGAGGGCTACACCTTC.

The chain uses TRBV6-2 or TRBV6-3 and TRBJ2-3; 12 bases map to TRBD1. The V segment lost 3 bases and the J segment 2 bases; nucleotides outside the gene matches: 9. CDR1 is MNHEY and CDR2 is SVGEGT in the germline V gene. The CDR3 consists of 18 residues. Here the CDR3 DNA reads TGTGCCAGCAGTTATGAGCGGGGACAGGGGGCCTACACAGATACGCAGTATTTT. As protein: CASSYERGQGAYTDTQYF.

V is TRBV10-2 and J is TRBJ1-1, with a tentative D call TRBD1 (6 bases). Germline CDR1 is WSHSY and CDR2 is SAAADI. With 7 bases removed from V and 3 bases from J, the gap between germline ends came to 18 bases. The CDR3 contains 15 residues. Here the CDR3 reads CASNPGATFYTEAFF. DNA of the CDR3: TGCGCCAGCAATCCAGGGGCGACTTTCTACACTGAAGCTTTCTTT.

This clonotype has only a few counts. The chain carries TRBV15 and TRBJ2-2; TRBD2 aligns across 8 bases. CDR1 and CDR2 (germline): LNHNV, YYDKDF (reference sequence). The CDR3 is 15 residues long. Germline trimming cut 0 bases from V and 5 bases from J; bases unmatched to any gene: 2. The CDR3 sequence: CATSRDASGTGELFF. The CDR3 DNA reads TGTGCCACCAGCAGAGATGCTAGCGGGACCGGGGAGCTGTTTTTT.

This clonotype was counted at least ten times. This chain uses TRBV2 with TRBJ2-7, with 7 positions matching TRBD2. The junction had 7 bases not matched to a gene; V was cut back by 4 bases and J by 1 base. The CDR3 is made up of 15 amino acids. The germline V gene has CDR1 SNHLY and CDR2 FYNNEI. The CDR3 sequence is CASSVATSRSYEQYF. The CDR3 DNA sequence: TGTGCCAGCAGTGTAGCGACTAGCAGGTCCTACGAGCAGTACTTC.

There are many counts of this clonotype. The V gene is TRBV4-2, the J gene TRBJ1-1; D gene ambiguous. CDR3 size: 17 residues. Between the trimmed V and J ends, which lost 2 bases and 3 bases, there was a span of 19 bases. Germline CDR1 LGHNA, CDR2 YNFKEQ. CDR3 in DNA: TGTGCCAGCAGCCAACGAATGACTGAGCAATTGGACACTGAAGCTTTCTTT. Translating gives CASSQRMTEQLDTEAFF.

This sequence joins TRBV3-1 and TRBJ2-2, with 14 bases lining up with TRBD2. This CDR3 contains 19 residues. J gave up 1 base and V 6 bases, and 10 bases lay outside the gene matches. CDR1 and CDR2 from the germline V gene are LGHDT and YNNKEL (reference sequence). The CDR3 loop reads CASRDMGTSGGQNTGELFF. CDR3 DNA sequence: TGTGCCAGCAGGGACATGGGGACTAGCGGGGGACAGAACACCGGGGAGCTGTTTTTT.

This clonotype showed up just a few times. V and J are TRBV12-3 or TRBV12-4 and TRBJ1-2; D unclear. This CDR3 contains 14 residues. V was cut by 6 bases and J by 0 bases, with 11 bases left in between. CDR3 nucleotides: TGTGCCAGCAGCATTTCGGGGTCTAACTATGGCTACACCTTC. Translated, it gives CASSISGSNYGYTF.